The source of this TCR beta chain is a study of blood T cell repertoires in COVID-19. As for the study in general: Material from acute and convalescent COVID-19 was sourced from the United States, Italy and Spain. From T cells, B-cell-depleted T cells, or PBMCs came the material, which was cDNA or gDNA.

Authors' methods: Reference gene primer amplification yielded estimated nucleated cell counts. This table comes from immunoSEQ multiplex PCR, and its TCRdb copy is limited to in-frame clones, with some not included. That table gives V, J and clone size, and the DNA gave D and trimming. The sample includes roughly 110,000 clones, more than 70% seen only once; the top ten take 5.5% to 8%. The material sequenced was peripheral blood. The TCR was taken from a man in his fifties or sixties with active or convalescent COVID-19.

Written as DNA, the CDR3 is TGTGCCAGCAGTTTATCGGGGACAGCCACTGAAGCTTTCTTT. Amino acids: CASSLSGTATEAFF. The chain uses TRBV27 and TRBJ1-1, with 7 nucleotides matching TRBD1. Germline assignment: CDR1 MNHEY and CDR2 SMNVEV (reference sequence). This CDR3 region has 14 residues. V dropped 0 bases and J dropped 4; count of bases not matched to a gene: 2.